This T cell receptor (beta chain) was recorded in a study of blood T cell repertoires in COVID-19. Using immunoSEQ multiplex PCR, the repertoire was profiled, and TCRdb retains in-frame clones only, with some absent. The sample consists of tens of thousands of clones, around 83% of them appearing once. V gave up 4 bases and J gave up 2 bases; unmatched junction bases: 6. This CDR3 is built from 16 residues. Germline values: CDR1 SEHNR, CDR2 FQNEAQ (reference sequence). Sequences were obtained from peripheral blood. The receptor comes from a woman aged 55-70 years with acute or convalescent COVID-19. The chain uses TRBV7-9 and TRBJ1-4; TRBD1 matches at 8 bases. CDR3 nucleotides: TGTGCCAGCAGCTCCGAGCGACAGGGGACTAATGAAAAACTGTTTTTT. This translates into CASSSERQGTNEKLFF.